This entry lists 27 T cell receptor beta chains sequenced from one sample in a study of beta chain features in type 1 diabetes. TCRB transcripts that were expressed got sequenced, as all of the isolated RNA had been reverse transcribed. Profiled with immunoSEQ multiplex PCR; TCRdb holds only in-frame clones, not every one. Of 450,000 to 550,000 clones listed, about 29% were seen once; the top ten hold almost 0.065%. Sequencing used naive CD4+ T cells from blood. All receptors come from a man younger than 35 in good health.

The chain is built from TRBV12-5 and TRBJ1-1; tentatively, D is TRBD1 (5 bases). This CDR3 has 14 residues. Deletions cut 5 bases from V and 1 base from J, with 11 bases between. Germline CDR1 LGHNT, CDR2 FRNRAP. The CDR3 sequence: CASGLADTNTEAFF. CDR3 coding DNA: TGTGCTAGTGGTCTTGCGGACACGAACACTGAAGCTTTCTTT.

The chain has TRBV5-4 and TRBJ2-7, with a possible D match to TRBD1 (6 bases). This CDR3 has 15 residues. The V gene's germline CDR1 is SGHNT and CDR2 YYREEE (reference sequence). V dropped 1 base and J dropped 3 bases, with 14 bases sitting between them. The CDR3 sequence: CASSLTGAGDYEQYF. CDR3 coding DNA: TGTGCCAGCAGCTTGACCGGGGCAGGGGACTACGAGCAGTACTTC.

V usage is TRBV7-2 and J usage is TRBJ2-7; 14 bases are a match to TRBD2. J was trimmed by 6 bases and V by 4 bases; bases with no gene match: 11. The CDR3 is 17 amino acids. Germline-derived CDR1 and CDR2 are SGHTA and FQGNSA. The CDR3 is CASSSGTSGRPTLEQYF. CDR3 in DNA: TGTGCCAGCAGCTCCGGGACTAGCGGGAGACCTACGCTCGAGCAGTACTTC.

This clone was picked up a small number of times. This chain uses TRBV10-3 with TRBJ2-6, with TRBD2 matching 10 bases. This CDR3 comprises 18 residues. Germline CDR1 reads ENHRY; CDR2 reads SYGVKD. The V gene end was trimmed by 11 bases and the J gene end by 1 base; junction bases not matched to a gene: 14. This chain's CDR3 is CAASWTSGKGSGANVLTF. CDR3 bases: TGTGCCGCCTCTTGGACTAGCGGTAAGGGATCTGGGGCCAACGTCCTGACTTTC.

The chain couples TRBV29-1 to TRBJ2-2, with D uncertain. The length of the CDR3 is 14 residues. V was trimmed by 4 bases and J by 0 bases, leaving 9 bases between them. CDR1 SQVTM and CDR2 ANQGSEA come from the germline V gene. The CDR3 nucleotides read TGCAGCGTTGGTACGCAAGCGAACACCGGGGAGCTGTTTTTT. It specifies CSVGTQANTGELFF.

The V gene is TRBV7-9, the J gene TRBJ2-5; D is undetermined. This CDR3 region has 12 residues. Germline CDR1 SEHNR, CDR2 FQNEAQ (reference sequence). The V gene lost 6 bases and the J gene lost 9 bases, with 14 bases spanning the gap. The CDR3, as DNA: TGTGCCAGCAGTTACTCCATTGGGGCCCAGTACTTC. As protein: CASSYSIGAQYF.

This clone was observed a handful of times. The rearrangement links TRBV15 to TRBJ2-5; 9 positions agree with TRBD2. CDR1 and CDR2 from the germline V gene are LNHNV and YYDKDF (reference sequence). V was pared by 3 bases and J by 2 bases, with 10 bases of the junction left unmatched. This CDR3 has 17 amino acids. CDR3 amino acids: CATSRDARGLAQETQYF. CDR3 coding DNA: TGTGCCACCAGCAGGGACGCCAGGGGACTAGCACAAGAGACCCAGTACTTC.

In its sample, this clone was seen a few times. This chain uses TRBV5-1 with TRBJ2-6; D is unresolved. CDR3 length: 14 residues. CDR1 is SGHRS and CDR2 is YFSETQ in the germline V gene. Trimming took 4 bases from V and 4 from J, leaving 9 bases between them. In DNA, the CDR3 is TGCGCCAGCAGCCTACTTTTAGGGGCCAACGTCCTGACTTTC. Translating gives CASSLLLGANVLTF.

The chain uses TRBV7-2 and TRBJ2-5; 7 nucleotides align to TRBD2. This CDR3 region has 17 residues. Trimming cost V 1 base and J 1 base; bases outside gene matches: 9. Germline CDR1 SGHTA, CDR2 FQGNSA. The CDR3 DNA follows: TGTGCCAGCAGCTTAGGAGGACTAGGTGGCTTCCAAGAGACCCAGTACTTC. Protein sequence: CASSLGGLGGFQETQYF.

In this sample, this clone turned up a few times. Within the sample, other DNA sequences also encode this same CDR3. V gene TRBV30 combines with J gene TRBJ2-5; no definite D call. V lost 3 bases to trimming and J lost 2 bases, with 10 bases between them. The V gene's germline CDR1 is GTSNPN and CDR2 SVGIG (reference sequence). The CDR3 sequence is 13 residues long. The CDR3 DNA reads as TGTGCCTGGAGCAGGACGGTTCAAGAGACCCAGTACTTC. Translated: CAWSRTVQETQYF.

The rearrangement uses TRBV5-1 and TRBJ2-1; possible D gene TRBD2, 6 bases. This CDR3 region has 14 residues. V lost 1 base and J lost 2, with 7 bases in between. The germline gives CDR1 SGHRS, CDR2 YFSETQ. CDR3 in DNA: TGCGCCAGCAGCTTGCGGGAGCCCTACAATGAGCAGTTCTTC. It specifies CASSLREPYNEQFF.

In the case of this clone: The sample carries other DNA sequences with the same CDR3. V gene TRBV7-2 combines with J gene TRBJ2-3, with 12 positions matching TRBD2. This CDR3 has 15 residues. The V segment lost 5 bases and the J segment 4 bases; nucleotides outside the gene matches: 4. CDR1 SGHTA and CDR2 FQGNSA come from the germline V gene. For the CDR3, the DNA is TGTGCCAGCAGCCTACTAGCGGGAGGAGCAGATACGCAGTATTTT. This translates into CASSLLAGGADTQYF.

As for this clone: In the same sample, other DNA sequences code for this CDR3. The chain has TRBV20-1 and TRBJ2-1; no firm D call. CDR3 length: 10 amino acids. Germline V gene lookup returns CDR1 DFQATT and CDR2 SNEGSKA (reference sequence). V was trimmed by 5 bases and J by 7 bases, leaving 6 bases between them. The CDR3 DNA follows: TGCAGTGCTTCTAGAAATGAGCAGTTCTTC. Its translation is CSASRNEQFF.

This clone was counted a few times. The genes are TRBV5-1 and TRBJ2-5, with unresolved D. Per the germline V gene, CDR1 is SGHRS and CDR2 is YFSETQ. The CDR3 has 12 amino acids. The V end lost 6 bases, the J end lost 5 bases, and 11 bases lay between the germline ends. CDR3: CASKPEAETQYF. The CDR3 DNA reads TGCGCCAGCAAGCCGGAAGCCGAGACCCAGTACTTC.

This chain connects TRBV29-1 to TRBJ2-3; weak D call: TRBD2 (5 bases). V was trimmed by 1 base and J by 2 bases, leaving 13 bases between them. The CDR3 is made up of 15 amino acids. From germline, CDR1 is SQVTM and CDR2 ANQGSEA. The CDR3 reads CSVEGLEGLTDTQYF. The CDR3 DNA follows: TGCAGCGTTGAAGGTCTTGAGGGCCTCACAGATACGCAGTATTTT.

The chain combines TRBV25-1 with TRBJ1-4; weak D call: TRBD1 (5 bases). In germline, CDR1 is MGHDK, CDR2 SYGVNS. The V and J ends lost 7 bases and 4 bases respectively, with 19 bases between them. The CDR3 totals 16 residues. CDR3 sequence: CASTELPQASNEKLFF. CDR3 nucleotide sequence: TGTGCCAGCACCGAACTACCACAGGCTAGTAATGAAAAACTGTTTTTT.

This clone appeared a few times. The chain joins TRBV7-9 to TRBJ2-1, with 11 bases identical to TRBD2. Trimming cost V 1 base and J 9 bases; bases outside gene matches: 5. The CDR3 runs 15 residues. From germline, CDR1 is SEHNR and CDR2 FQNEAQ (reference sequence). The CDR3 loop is CASSLELAGESEQFF. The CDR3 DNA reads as TGTGCCAGCAGCTTAGAACTAGCGGGAGAGAGTGAGCAGTTCTTC.

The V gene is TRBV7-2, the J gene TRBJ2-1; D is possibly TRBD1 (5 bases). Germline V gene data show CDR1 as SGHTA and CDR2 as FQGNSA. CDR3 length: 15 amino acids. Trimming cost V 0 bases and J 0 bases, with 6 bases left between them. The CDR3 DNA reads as TGTGCCAGCAGCTTAGCGGGGCCCTCCTACAATGAGCAGTTCTTC. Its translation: CASSLAGPSYNEQFF.

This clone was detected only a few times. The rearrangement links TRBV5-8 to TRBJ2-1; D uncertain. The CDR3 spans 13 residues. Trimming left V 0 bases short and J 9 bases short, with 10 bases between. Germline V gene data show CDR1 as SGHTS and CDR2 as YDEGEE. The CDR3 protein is CASSLVHSPEQFF. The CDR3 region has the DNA TGTGCCAGCAGCTTGGTACATTCTCCTGAGCAGTTCTTC.

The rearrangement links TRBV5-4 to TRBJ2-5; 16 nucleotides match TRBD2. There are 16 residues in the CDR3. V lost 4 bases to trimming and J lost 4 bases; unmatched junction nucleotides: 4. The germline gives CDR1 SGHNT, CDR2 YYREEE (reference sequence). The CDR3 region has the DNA TGTGCCAGCAGCGCGGGACTAGCGGGAGGGCCAGAGACCCAGTACTTC. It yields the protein CASSAGLAGGPETQYF.

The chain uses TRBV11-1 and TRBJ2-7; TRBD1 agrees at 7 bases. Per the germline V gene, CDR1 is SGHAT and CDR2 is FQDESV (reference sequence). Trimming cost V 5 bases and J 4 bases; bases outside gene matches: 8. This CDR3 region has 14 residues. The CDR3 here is CASSQQGNSYEQYF. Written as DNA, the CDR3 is TGTGCCAGCAGCCAACAGGGGAATTCGTACGAGCAGTACTTC.

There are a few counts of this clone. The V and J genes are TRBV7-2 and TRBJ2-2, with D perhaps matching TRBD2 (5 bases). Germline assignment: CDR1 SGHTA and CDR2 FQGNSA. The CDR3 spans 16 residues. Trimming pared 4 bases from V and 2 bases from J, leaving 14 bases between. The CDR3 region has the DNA TGTGCCAGCAGCTCCTATGCAGCGGCTAACACCGGGGAGCTGTTTTTT. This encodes CASSSYAAANTGELFF.

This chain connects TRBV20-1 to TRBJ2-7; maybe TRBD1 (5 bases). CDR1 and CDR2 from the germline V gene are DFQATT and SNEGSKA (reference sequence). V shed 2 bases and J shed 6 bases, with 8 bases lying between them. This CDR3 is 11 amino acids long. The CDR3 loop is CSARRQGEQYF. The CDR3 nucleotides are TGCAGTGCTAGACGGCAGGGCGAGCAGTACTTC.

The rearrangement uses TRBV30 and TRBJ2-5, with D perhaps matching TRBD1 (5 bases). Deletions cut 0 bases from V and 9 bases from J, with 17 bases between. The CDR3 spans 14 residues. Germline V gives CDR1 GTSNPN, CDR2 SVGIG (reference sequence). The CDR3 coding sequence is TGTGCCTGGAGTGTACTGACAGATGCTGGGGCCCAGTACTTC. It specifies CAWSVLTDAGAQYF.

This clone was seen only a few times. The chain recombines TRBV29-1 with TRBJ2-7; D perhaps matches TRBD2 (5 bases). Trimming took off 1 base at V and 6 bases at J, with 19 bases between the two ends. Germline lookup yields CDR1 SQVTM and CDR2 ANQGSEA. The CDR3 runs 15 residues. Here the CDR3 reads CSVEVLQRGILEQYF. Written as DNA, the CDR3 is TGCAGCGTTGAAGTCCTTCAGAGAGGGATACTCGAGCAGTACTTC.

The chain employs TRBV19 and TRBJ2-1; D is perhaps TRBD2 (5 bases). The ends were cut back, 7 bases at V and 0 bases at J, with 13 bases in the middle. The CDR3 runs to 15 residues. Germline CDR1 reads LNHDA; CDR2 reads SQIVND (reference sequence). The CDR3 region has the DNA TGTGCCAGTACGGACTCACTCAACTCCTACAATGAGCAGTTCTTC. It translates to CASTDSLNSYNEQFF.

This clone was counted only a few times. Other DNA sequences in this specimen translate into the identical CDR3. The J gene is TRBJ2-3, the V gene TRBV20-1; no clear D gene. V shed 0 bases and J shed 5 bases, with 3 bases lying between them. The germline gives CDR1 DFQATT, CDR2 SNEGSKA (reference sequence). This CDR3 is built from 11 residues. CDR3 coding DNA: TGCAGTGCTAGAGAGGTAGATACGCAGTATTTT. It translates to CSAREVDTQYF.